The TCR beta chain described here comes from a study of T-cell reconstitution after alpha-beta-depleted transplantation in children. The CDR3 extends over 17 amino acids. CDR1 is DFQATT, CDR2 SNEGSKA, per germline (reference sequence). The V and J ends lost 0 bases and 5 bases, in that order; junction bases with no gene match: 10. Construction of the TCRbeta library involved unique molecular identifiers. TCRdb redid the calling of the PCR reads with MiXCR, one entry per CDR3 protein. The repertoire holds around 500,000 distinct CDR3 sequences, with about 21% as singletons. This clonotype has ten or more counts.

The gene calls are TRBV20-1 and TRBJ2-3; 11 bases fit TRBD2. Here the sequenced sample was PBMCs, mostly from graft donor cells, taken 360 days after TCRalphabeta/CD19-depleted stem cell transplant. This clonotype originated in a boy in the first two years of life who had a stem cell transplant for acute myeloid leukemia, so the T cells may come from the graft donor. The CDR3 nucleotides read TGCAGTGCTAGAGAGAAATGGGGACTAGCGGTCCTAGATACGCAGTATTTT. This translates into CSAREKWGLAVLDTQYF.